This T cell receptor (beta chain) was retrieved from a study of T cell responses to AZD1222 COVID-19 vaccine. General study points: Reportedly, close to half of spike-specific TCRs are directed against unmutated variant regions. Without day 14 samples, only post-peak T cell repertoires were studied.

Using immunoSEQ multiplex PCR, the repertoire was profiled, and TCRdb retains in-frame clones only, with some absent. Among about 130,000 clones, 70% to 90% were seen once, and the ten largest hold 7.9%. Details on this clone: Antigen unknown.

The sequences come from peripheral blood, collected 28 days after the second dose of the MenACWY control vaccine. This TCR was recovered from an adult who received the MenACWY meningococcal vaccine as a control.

The CDR3 protein is CASSPRQEGSEQYF. The CDR3 coding sequence is TGTGCCAGTAGTCCCAGACAGGAGGGGAGCGAGCAGTACTTC. This chain uses TRBV19 with TRBJ2-7; either TRBD1 or TRBD2 may fit D (6 bases each). CDR3 length: 14 residues. Germline V gene data show CDR1 as LNHDA and CDR2 as SQIVND (reference sequence). Between the trimmed V and J ends, which lost 5 bases and 6 bases, there was a span of 17 bases.